This TCR beta chain was found in a study of cytomegalovirus exposure and HLA in healthy donors. Study conclusions and caveats: Specific recognition of CMV antigens was confirmed in vitro for a few chains (all CMV-associated). The tendency of first-cohort TCR clusters to co-occur in the 100 to 150 validation repertoires was identified by a subsequent analysis.

On this clone itself: Its antigen is currently unknown.

Data came from immunoSEQ multiplex PCR; TCRdb stores just in-frame clones and leaves some out. The sample records around 150,000 clones, around 80% being singletons. V lost 1 base and J lost 14; bases outside the gene matches: 6. The CDR3 runs to 13 residues. Germline V gene lookup returns CDR1 MGHDK and CDR2 SYGVNS. The source material was PBMCs. The V call is TRBV25-1, the J call TRBJ2-2; 8 bases are shared with TRBD2. This TCR was sampled from a man younger than 40 in good health and CMV-seropositive. CDR3: CASSEFGGAELFF. DNA of the CDR3: TGTGCCAGCAGTGAATTCGGGGGGGCCGAACTGTTTTTT.